These 32 T cell receptor beta chains came from one sample sequenced in a study of cytomegalovirus exposure and HLA in healthy donors. In the PCR, 60 Vbeta and 13 Jbeta primers were used. Profiled with immunoSEQ multiplex PCR; TCRdb holds only in-frame clones, not every one. The table shows roughly 130,000 clones, with 70% to 85% occurring only once. The sequenced material came from PBMCs. The receptors stem from a woman aged 18-29 years in good health and CMV-seropositive.

The count of this clone is one. V is TRBV5-1 and J is TRBJ1-4; D is possibly TRBD1 (6 bases). V was cut by 6 bases and J by 3 bases, with 12 bases left in between. The CDR3 loop spans 14 amino acids. Germline lookup yields CDR1 SGHRS and CDR2 YFSETQ. The CDR3 DNA is TGCGCCAGCACCCGAGGGGGAGCTAATGAAAAACTGTTTTTT. Protein: CASTRGGANEKLFF.

This clone occurred once. The gene calls are TRBV19 and TRBJ1-2; D may be TRBD1 (5 bases). This CDR3 has 14 residues. Germline V gives CDR1 LNHDA, CDR2 SQIVND (reference sequence). The V and J ends lost 1 base and 8 bases respectively, with 14 bases between them. CDR3 coding DNA: TGTGCCAGTAGTATAGGAGTCGGGGGGTCGGGCTACACCTTC. Its protein is CASSIGVGGSGYTF.

The chain couples TRBV4-1 to TRBJ1-1; the D gene is possibly TRBD1 (6 bases). Germline CDR1 reads MGHRA; CDR2 reads YSYEKL. Trimming took off 0 bases at V and 1 base at J, with 9 bases between the two ends. The CDR3 covers 15 residues. The CDR3: CASSQDPTGNTEAFF. CDR3 DNA: TGCGCCAGCAGCCAAGATCCGACAGGGAACACTGAAGCTTTCTTT.

The chain has TRBV10-3 and TRBJ2-5, with a tentative D call TRBD1 (6 bases). The CDR3 length is 15 residues. In germline, CDR1 is ENHRY, CDR2 SYGVKD. V shed 2 bases and J shed 1 base, with 11 bases lying between them. The CDR3 DNA is TGTGCCATCAGTGAGAGGTCAGGGGCCCAAGAGACCCAGTACTTC. Translating gives CAISERSGAQETQYF.

V is TRBV5-1 and J is TRBJ2-7; 8 nucleotides line up with TRBD1. The V segment lost 3 bases and the J segment 7 bases; nucleotides outside the gene matches: 9. The CDR3 loop spans 14 amino acids. The germline V gene has CDR1 SGHRS and CDR2 YFSETQ. CDR3 protein: CASSSGQGQGEQYF. CDR3 in DNA: TGCGCCAGCAGCTCAGGACAGGGCCAGGGTGAGCAGTACTTC. Looking up the rest from reference TRBV5-1 and TRBJ2-7 gives the full variable domain: KAGVTQTPRYLIKTRGQQVTLSCSPISGHRSVSWYQQTPGQGLQFLFEYFSETQRNKGNFPGRFSGRQFSNSRSEMNVSTLELGDSALYLCASSSGQGQGEQYFGPGTRLTVT.

The V and J genes are TRBV4-1 and TRBJ1-1, with D perhaps TRBD1 (6 bases). From germline, CDR1 is MGHRA and CDR2 YSYEKL. V lost 4 bases, J lost 11 bases, and 14 bases lay in between. This CDR3 has 12 residues. The CDR3 region has the DNA TGCGCCAGCAGCCCCCCCGGGACAAGGGCTTTCTTT. Translated, it gives CASSPPGTRAFF.

V is TRBV2 and J is TRBJ2-5; 9 positions match TRBD1. The J segment lost 9 bases and the V segment lost 8 bases, leaving 7 bases of the junction unmatched. The CDR3 has 12 amino acids. CDR1 SNHLY and CDR2 FYNNEI come from the germline V gene. CDR3 amino acids: CASGWTGEAQYF. The CDR3 DNA is TGTGCCAGCGGTTGGACAGGGGAGGCCCAGTACTTC.

The chain carries TRBV6-1 and TRBJ2-5; weak D call: TRBD1 (5 bases). The CDR3 runs to 15 residues. CDR1 MNHNS and CDR2 SASEGT come from the germline V gene. Deletions cut 5 bases from V and 4 bases from J, with 17 bases between. For the CDR3, the DNA is TGTGCCAGCAGTCTGGTGGGGCAGGTGAGAGAGACCCAGTACTTC. Protein: CASSLVGQVRETQYF.

This chain joins TRBV27 and TRBJ2-7; D is possibly TRBD1 (5 bases). Germline loops: CDR1 MNHEY, CDR2 SMNVEV (reference sequence). The CDR3 sequence is 15 residues long. The V end was cut by 8 bases, the J end by 2 bases, with 19 bases between. The CDR3 region has the DNA TGTGCCAGCGCTCCGACTTATGACAGCACCTACGAGCAGTACTTC. This codes for CASAPTYDSTYEQYF.

The chain has TRBV5-5 and TRBJ2-7; D is undetermined. Germline CDR1 reads SGHKS; CDR2 reads YYEKEE (reference sequence). CDR3 length: 10 amino acids. V was trimmed by 3 bases and J by 7 bases, leaving 5 bases between them. DNA for the CDR3: TGTGCCAGCAGCTCCACTGAGCAGTACTTC. Protein: CASSSTEQYF. The whole variable domain, filled in from reference TRBV5-5 and TRBJ2-7, reads DAGVTQSPTHLIKTRGQQVTLRCSPISGHKSVSWYQQVLGQGPQFIFQYYEKEERGRGNFPDRFSARQFPNYSSELNVNALLLGDSALYLCASSSTEQYFGPGTRLTVT.

This clone was recorded once. The V gene is TRBV4-1, the J gene TRBJ2-7; possible D gene TRBD2, 5 bases. Trimming removed 0 bases from V and 5 bases from J, with 8 bases in between. Germline V gives CDR1 MGHRA, CDR2 YSYEKL. The CDR3 contains 13 residues. The CDR3 nucleotides read TGCGCCAGCAGCCAAGAACCCGGGAACGAGCAGTACTTC. Encoded protein: CASSQEPGNEQYF.

The chain recombines TRBV11-2 with TRBJ2-3; TRBD2 might be the D (6 bases). Germline V gene data show CDR1 as SGHAT and CDR2 as FQNNGV. Deletions cut 0 bases from V and 1 base from J, with 17 bases between. The CDR3 covers 18 residues. The CDR3 sequence: CASSLDIVKGGGTDTQYF. The CDR3 DNA follows: TGTGCCAGCAGCTTAGATATTGTAAAGGGCGGGGGCACAGATACGCAGTATTTT.

This clone came up once. J is TRBJ2-5 and V is TRBV11-3; TRBD1 agrees at 11 bases. V was pared by 4 bases and J by 4 bases, with 8 bases of the junction left unmatched. Germline lookup yields CDR1 SGHNT and CDR2 YENEEA. CDR3 size: 16 residues. CDR3 region: CASSYRGQGAGETQYF. The DNA for the CDR3 is TGTGCCAGCAGCTATCGAGGACAGGGGGCTGGAGAGACCCAGTACTTC.

J is TRBJ2-7 and V is TRBV7-2, with 7 bases identical to TRBD1. This CDR3 is 15 amino acids long. The junction had 11 bases not matched to a gene; V was cut back by 5 bases and J by 4 bases. The V gene's germline CDR1 is SGHTA and CDR2 FQGNSA. The CDR3 DNA is TGTGCCAGCAGCCCATCGACAGGGAGAATTTACGAGCAGTACTTC. Translation: CASSPSTGRIYEQYF.

This chain joins TRBV15 and TRBJ2-6, with a possible D match to TRBD1 (5 bases). Trimming shortened V by 6 bases and J by 3 bases, and 12 bases separated the two germline ends. Per the germline V gene, CDR1 is LNHNV and CDR2 is YYDKDF (reference sequence). The CDR3 has 15 amino acids. The CDR3, as DNA: TGTGCCACCAGTAGAAGGGGCGATGGGGCCAACGTCCTGACTTTC. This sequence encodes CATSRRGDGANVLTF.

This rearrangement joins TRBV5-5 to TRBJ2-7; 7 positions agree with TRBD1. CDR3 length equals 13 residues. Per the germline V gene, CDR1 is SGHKS and CDR2 is YYEKEE (reference sequence). Trimming at V came to 4 bases and at J to 3 bases, leaving 4 bases not matched to a gene. The CDR3 sequence: CASSPRTGYEQYF. CDR3 in DNA: TGTGCCAGCAGCCCGAGGACAGGCTACGAGCAGTACTTC.

V is TRBV6-5 and J is TRBJ2-7; TRBD1 aligns across 12 bases. The CDR3 has 16 amino acids. Germline loops: CDR1 MNHEY, CDR2 SVGAGI. V lost 2 bases, J lost 7 bases, and 9 bases stayed unmatched. This CDR3 is CASSYEVGQGAGEQYF. In DNA, the CDR3 is TGTGCCAGCAGTTACGAGGTGGGACAGGGGGCAGGGGAGCAGTACTTC.

This sequence joins TRBV9 and TRBJ1-6; 9 positions match TRBD1. Losses at the gene ends were 3 bases for V and 5 bases for J; bases not matched to a gene: 12. CDR1 is SGDLS and CDR2 is YYNGEE in the germline V gene. CDR3 length: 18 amino acids. The CDR3 region has the DNA TGTGCCAGCAGCGCCACCCAAGGGGGACAGGGAAATAATTCACCCCTCCACTTT. Translating gives CASSATQGGQGNNSPLHF.

The V and J genes are TRBV29-1 and TRBJ2-1, with 7 bases aligning to TRBD2. CDR3 length: 13 amino acids. J was trimmed by 4 bases and V by 4 bases; bases with no gene match: 4. Germline V gene lookup returns CDR1 SQVTM and CDR2 ANQGSEA. CDR3 coding DNA: TGCAGCGTTGTGCTAGCGGAATACAATGAGCAGTTCTTC. This translates into CSVVLAEYNEQFF.

J is TRBJ2-3 and V is TRBV7-2; TRBD2 agrees at 8 bases. Germline CDR1 reads SGHTA; CDR2 reads FQGNSA. J lost 6 bases, V lost 1 base, and 3 bases had no gene match. The CDR3 covers 14 residues. The CDR3 DNA reads as TGTGCCAGCAGCTTAGGCGGGGGGCCTGATACGCAGTATTTT. This gives the protein CASSLGGGPDTQYF.

The V call is TRBV11-2, the J call TRBJ2-5, with D perhaps matching TRBD2 (6 bases). The CDR3 contains 15 residues. V was trimmed by 0 bases and J by 5 bases, leaving 13 bases between them. Germline V CDR1 and CDR2: SGHAT, FQNNGV. CDR3 protein: CASSLETYGGETQYF. The CDR3 coding sequence is TGTGCCAGCAGCTTAGAGACCTATGGGGGGGAGACCCAGTACTTC.

The chain couples TRBV5-5 to TRBJ1-5; TRBD1 matches at 9 bases. The germline CDR1 and CDR2 sequences are SGHKS and YYEKEE (reference sequence). This CDR3 is 17 amino acids long. Losses at the gene ends were 0 bases for V and 0 bases for J; bases not matched to a gene: 4. The CDR3 DNA reads as TGTGCCAGCAGCTTGGCCCCGACAGGGGGTAGCAATCAGCCCCAGCATTTT. This codes for CASSLAPTGGSNQPQHF.

On this clone itself: The germline gene is not matched at one end of the junction; a read error may be the cause. The chain couples TRBV7-9 to TRBJ2-7; D is uncertain. This CDR3 has 13 residues. The germline V gene has CDR1 SEHNR and CDR2 FQNEAQ (reference sequence). CDR3 nucleotide sequence: TGTTCCAGCAGCGCCGTGACACCCTACGAGCAGTACTTC. Amino acid sequence: CSSSAVTPYEQYF.

This chain joins TRBV5-8 and TRBJ1-1, with 7 bases lining up with TRBD1. The CDR3 is made up of 12 amino acids. The V segment lost 8 bases and the J segment 4 bases; nucleotides outside the gene matches: 5. Germline lookup yields CDR1 SGHTS and CDR2 YDEGEE. CDR3 sequence (DNA): TGTGCCAGGTTTACAGGGGCCACTGAAGCTTTCTTT. This codes for CARFTGATEAFF.

The V and J genes are TRBV2 and TRBJ1-6; 9 bases fit TRBD1. Germline V CDR1 and CDR2: SNHLY, FYNNEI. The CDR3 sequence is 15 residues long. With 4 bases clipped from V and 9 bases from J, the junction kept 7 bases outside the gene matches. Here the CDR3 DNA reads TGTGCCAGCAGTGTCGGGACAGGGTTATCTTCACCCCTCCACTTT. Its protein product is CASSVGTGLSSPLHF. The full variable domain, with the rest looked up from reference TRBV2 and TRBJ1-6, is EPEVTQTPSHQVTQMGQEVILRCVPISNHLYFYWYRQILGQKVEFLVSFYNNEISEKSEIFDDQFSVERPDGSNFTLKIRSTKLEDSAMYFCASSVGTGLSSPLHFGNGTRLTVT.

Turning to this clone: One end of the junction is discordant with germline, which a read error may explain. The rearrangement links TRBV7-9 to TRBJ2-2, with 13 bases aligning to TRBD2. The CDR3 spans 17 residues. Looked up from germline, CDR1 is SEHNR and CDR2 is FQNEAQ (reference sequence). The CDR3 is CSSSPLAGGKNTGELFF. The CDR3 DNA reads as TGTTCCAGCAGCCCACTAGCGGGGGGGAAAAACACCGGGGAGCTGTTTTTT.

This chain joins TRBV6-5 and TRBJ1-2; 7 nucleotides match TRBD1. J was trimmed by 4 bases and V by 2 bases; bases with no gene match: 10. Germline values: CDR1 MNHEY, CDR2 SVGAGI. The CDR3 extends over 16 amino acids. This chain's CDR3 is CASSYRDSVKFYGYTF. The CDR3 coding sequence is TGTGCCAGCAGTTACCGGGACAGCGTTAAATTCTATGGCTACACCTTC.

The rearrangement joins TRBV27 to TRBJ2-7; no definite D call. Per germline, CDR1 MNHEY and CDR2 SMNVEV (reference sequence). The CDR3 extends over 14 amino acids. Trimming left V 6 bases short and J 4 bases short, with 16 bases between. The CDR3 sequence: CASSEAPTLYEQYF. The CDR3 DNA is TGTGCCAGCAGCGAAGCCCCCACGCTGTACGAGCAGTACTTC.

V usage is TRBV27 and J usage is TRBJ2-1, with a tentative D call TRBD2 (6 bases). The V end was cut by 6 bases, the J end by 2 bases, with 14 bases between. The CDR3 extends over 15 amino acids. Germline V gene data show CDR1 as MNHEY and CDR2 as SMNVEV (reference sequence). In nucleotides, the CDR3 is TGTGCCAGCAGAGAAGGAGGGTTCGCCTACAATGAGCAGTTCTTC. Its protein product is CASREGGFAYNEQFF.

V gene TRBV6-1 combines with J gene TRBJ2-3; 10 bases are a match to TRBD2. J was trimmed by 4 bases and V by 2 bases; bases with no gene match: 15. The CDR3 runs to 19 residues. The germline V gene encodes CDR1 MNHNS and CDR2 SASEGT. The CDR3 DNA follows: TGTGCCAGCAGTGAACGGGCGGTTACAGCGGGGGGGTTCCCAGATACGCAGTATTTT. Translating it yields CASSERAVTAGGFPDTQYF.

On this clone itself: Relative to the germline gene, one junction end is altered; a read error may explain this. The J gene is TRBJ1-5, the V gene TRBV6-1; D might be TRBD1 (6 bases). Germline V CDR1 and CDR2: MNHNS, SASEGT. There are 14 residues in the CDR3. The CDR3 DNA sequence: TGTGCCAGCAATGAACAGGGTCAGGCGGAGCCCCAGCATTTT. Translation: CASNEQGQAEPQHF.

The chain links TRBV6-1 to TRBJ1-5; 9 nucleotides align to TRBD1. The CDR3 is 13 residues long. CDR1 and CDR2 from the germline V gene are MNHNS and SASEGT. V lost 7 bases to trimming and J lost 5 bases; unmatched junction nucleotides: 3. In DNA, the CDR3 is TGTGCCAGCACGGGACAGGGCTATCAGCCCCAGCATTTT. It is translated as CASTGQGYQPQHF.